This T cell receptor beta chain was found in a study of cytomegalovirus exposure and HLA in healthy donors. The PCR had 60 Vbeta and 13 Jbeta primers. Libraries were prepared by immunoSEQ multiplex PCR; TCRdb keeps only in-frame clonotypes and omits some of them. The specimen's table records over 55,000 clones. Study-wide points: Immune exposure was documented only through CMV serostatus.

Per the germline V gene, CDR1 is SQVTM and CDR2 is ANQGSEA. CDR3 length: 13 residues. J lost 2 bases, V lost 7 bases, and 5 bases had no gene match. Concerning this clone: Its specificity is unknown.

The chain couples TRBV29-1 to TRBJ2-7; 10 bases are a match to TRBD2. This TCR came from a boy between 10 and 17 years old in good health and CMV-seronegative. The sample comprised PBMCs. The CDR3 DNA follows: TGCAGCGCCGGGACTAGCGAGGCCTACGAGCAGTACTTC. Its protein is CSAGTSEAYEQYF.